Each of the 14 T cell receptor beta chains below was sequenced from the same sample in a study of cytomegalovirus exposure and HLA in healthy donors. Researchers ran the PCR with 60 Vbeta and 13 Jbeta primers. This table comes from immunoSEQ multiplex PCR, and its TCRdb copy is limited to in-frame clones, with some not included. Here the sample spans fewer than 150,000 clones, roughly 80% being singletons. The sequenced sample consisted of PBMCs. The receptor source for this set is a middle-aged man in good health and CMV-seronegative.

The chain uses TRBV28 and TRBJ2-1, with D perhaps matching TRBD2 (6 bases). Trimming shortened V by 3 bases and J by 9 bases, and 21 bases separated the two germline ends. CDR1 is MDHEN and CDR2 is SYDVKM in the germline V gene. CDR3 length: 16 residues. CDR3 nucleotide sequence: TGTGCCAGCAGTTTCCCTCAACTAGGGGAGGTAGGTGAGCAGTTCTTC. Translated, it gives CASSFPQLGEVGEQFF.

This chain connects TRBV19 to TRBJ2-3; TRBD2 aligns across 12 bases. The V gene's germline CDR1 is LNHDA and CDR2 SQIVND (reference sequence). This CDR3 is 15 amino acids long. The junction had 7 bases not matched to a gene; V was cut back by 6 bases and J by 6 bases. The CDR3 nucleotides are TGTGCCAGTAGCCGGACTAGCGGGATTGTGGATACGCAGTATTTT. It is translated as CASSRTSGIVDTQYF.

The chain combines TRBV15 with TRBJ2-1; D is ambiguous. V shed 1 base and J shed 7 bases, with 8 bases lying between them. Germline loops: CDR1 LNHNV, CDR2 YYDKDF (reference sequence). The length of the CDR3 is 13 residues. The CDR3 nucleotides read TGTGCCACCAGCAGAGTCCGTGTGAATGAGCAGTTCTTC. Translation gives CATSRVRVNEQFF.

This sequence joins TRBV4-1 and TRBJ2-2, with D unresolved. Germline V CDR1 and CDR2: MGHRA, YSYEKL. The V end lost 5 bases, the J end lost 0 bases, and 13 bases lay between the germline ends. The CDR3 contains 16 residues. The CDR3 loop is CASSDGQAANTGELFF. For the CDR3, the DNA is TGCGCCAGCAGCGACGGCCAGGCCGCGAACACCGGGGAGCTGTTTTTT.

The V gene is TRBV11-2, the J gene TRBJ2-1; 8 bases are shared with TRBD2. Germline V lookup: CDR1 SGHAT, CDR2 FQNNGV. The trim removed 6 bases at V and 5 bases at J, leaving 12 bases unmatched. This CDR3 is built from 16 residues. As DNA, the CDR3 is TGTGCCAGCAGTTCTCAACCGGGACTAGGAGACAATGAGCAGTTCTTC. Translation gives CASSSQPGLGDNEQFF.

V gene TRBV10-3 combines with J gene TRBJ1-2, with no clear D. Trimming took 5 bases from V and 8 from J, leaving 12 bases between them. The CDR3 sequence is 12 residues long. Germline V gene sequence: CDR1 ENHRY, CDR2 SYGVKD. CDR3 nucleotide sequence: TGTGCCATCAGTCCCTCCTCACAGGGCTACACCTTC. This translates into CAISPSSQGYTF.

CDR3 loop: CAWSVGLAGGGDEQYF. CDR3 DNA sequence: TGTGCCTGGAGTGTAGGGCTAGCGGGAGGGGGGGACGAGCAGTACTTC. The rearrangement uses TRBV30 and TRBJ2-7, with 12 bases matching TRBD2. Germline lookup yields CDR1 GTSNPN and CDR2 SVGIG (reference sequence). V shed 0 bases, J shed 5 bases, and the junction held 8 bases outside the gene matches. The CDR3 runs to 16 residues.

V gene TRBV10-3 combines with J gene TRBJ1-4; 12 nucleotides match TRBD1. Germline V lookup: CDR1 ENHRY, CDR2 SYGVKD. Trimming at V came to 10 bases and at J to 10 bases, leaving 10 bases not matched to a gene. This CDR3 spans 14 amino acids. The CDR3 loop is CATSGTGGEGKLFF. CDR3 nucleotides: TGTGCCACCTCCGGGACAGGGGGCGAGGGAAAACTGTTTTTT.

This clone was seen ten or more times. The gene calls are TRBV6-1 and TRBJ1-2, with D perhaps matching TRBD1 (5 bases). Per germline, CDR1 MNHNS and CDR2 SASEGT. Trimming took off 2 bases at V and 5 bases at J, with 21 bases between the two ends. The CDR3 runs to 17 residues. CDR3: CASSEISAGREAYGYTF. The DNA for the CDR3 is TGTGCCAGCAGTGAAATATCGGCAGGGAGGGAGGCGTATGGCTACACCTTC.

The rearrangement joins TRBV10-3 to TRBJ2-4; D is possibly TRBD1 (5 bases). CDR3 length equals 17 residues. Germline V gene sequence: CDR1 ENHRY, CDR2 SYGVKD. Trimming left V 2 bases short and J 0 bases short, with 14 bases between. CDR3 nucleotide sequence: TGTGCCATCAGTGAGACGAAGATGACAGTAGCCAAAAACATTCAGTACTTC. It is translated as CAISETKMTVAKNIQYF.

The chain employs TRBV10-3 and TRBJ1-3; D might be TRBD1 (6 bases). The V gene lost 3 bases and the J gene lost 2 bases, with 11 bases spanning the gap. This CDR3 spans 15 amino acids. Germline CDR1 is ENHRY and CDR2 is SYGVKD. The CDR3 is CAISEQGITGNTIYF. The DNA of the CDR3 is TGTGCCATCAGTGAACAGGGTATAACTGGAAACACCATATATTTT.

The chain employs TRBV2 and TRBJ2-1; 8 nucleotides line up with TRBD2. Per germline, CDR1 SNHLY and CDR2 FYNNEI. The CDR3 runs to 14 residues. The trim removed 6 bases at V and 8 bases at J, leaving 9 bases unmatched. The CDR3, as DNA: TGTGCCAGCAGGACTCAAGCGGGAGCCTATGAGCAGTTCTTC. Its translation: CASRTQAGAYEQFF.

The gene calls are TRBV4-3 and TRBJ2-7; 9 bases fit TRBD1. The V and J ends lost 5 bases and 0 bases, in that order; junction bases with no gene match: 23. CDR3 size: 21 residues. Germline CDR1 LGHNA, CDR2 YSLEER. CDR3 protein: CASSSQIRRDRAVGDSYEQYF. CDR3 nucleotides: TGCGCCAGCAGCTCCCAGATACGCCGGGACAGGGCCGTGGGTGACTCCTACGAGCAGTACTTC.

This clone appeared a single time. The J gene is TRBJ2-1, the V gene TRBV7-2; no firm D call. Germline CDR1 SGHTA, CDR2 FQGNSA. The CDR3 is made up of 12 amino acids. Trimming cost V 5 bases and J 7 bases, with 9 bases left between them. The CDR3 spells CASSIRRNEQFF. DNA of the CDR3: TGTGCCAGCAGCATCCGTAGAAATGAGCAGTTCTTC.